This TCR beta chain was identified during a study of long-term antiretroviral therapy in people with HIV. On the study more broadly: It was about a decade before the 2015 immediate-ART recommendation that the earliest samples were taken.

CDR3 length: 13 amino acids. The germline V and J ends were trimmed by 7 bases and 8 bases, with 14 bases remaining between them. Germline lookup yields CDR1 SNHLY and CDR2 FYNNEI. As concerns this clone: Antigen unknown.

Study-wide results and limits: Relative to transplant donor controls, diversity remained lower despite increasing after ART. Specimen acquisition occurred between the mid-2000s and the late 2010s, potentially under older ART regimens. Clones that had undergone expansion before ART dominated the repertoire at all time points.

This was the immunoSEQ v3.0 assay at survey level. Assay used: immunoSEQ multiplex PCR; TCRdb lists only in-frame clones, some missing. In the table there are around 24,000 clones, over 85% of which are singletons. This TCR was recovered from a middle-aged woman with HIV. This sample comprised unsorted PBMCs, obtained 7.6 years after starting antiretroviral therapy. V gene TRBV2 combines with J gene TRBJ1-4; D is unresolved. CDR3 sequence reads: CASKVEVREKLFF. The CDR3 DNA reads as TGTGCCAGCAAGGTAGAGGTTCGGGAAAAACTGTTTTTT.